This T cell receptor (beta chain) stems from a study of spatial heterogeneity in lung cancer. V was clipped by 1 base and J by 13 bases; unmatched bases: 11. The germline CDR1 and CDR2 sequences are SGHRS and YFSETQ. There are 15 residues in the CDR3. Noted time point: sample taken at primary tumor resection. Sequencing was performed on whole RNA extracted from tumor and nontumor lung tissue, or from frozen PBMC, and the material was left unsorted. TCRdb analysed the 5' RACE reads with MiXCR anew, one entry per CDR3 protein. The profile covers about 82,000 distinct CDR3 sequences, with around 12% appearing a single time and roughly 4.2% taken by the ten largest.

The V call is TRBV5-1, the J call TRBJ2-1; TRBD2 agrees at 10 bases. The sample here was PBMCs, taken at surgery. This receptor was identified in a male donor with early-stage non-small cell lung cancer. This CDR3 is CASSLNSGGVERQFF. CDR3 bases: TGCGCCAGCAGCTTGAACAGCGGGGGGGTGGAGCGTCAGTTCTTC.